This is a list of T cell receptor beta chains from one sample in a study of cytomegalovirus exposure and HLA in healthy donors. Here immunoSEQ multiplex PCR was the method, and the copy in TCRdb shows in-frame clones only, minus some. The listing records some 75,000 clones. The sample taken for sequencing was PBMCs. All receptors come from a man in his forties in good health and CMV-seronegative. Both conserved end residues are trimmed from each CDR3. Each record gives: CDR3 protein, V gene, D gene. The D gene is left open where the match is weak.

cdr3_aa: ASRSGGGVYNEQF; v_call: TRBV19; d_call: NA
cdr3_aa: ASSIPGQDYGYT; v_call: TRBV19; d_call: TRBD1
cdr3_aa: ASSPPVGIQETQY; v_call: TRBV18; d_call: NA
cdr3_aa: ASSYGTGGGEQF; v_call: TRBV5-1; d_call: TRBD1
cdr3_aa: ASIVEPGAPYEQY; v_call: TRBV7-2; d_call: NA
cdr3_aa: AWNSGGGHEQY; v_call: TRBV30; d_call: NA
cdr3_aa: ASSYSAGWGTEAF; v_call: TRBV6-5; d_call: NA
cdr3_aa: ATGQPASGNTIY; v_call: TRBV10-3; d_call: NA
cdr3_aa: SVEVGTTSRETQY; v_call: TRBV29-1; d_call: NA
cdr3_aa: ASSAGTGVEQY; v_call: TRBV9; d_call: TRBD1
cdr3_aa: ASSLTTLAYQETQY; v_call: TRBV7-2; d_call: TRBD2
cdr3_aa: ASSLSLGGSEAF; v_call: TRBV14; d_call: TRBD1
cdr3_aa: ASSQQWSGGAYNEQF; v_call: TRBV4-2; d_call: TRBD2
cdr3_aa: ASSLVGQGAADTQY; v_call: TRBV11-2; d_call: TRBD1
cdr3_aa: ASRTGGVETQY; v_call: TRBV28; d_call: TRBD1
cdr3_aa: ASSKKGGYEQY; v_call: TRBV4-3; d_call: NA
cdr3_aa: ASNPSTNTGELF; v_call: TRBV4-3; d_call: NA
cdr3_aa: ASSPTEDSGSY; v_call: TRBV6-5; d_call: NA
cdr3_aa: AEGLGPGLAGGTGELF; v_call: TRBV7-9; d_call: TRBD2
cdr3_aa: ASSQGVAAGTEAF; v_call: TRBV4-3; d_call: NA
cdr3_aa: ASSFRLAVYNEQF; v_call: TRBV5-6; d_call: TRBD2
cdr3_aa: ASSFRGSTGELF; v_call: TRBV7-8; d_call: NA
cdr3_aa: ASSLDRGREQY; v_call: TRBV7-9; d_call: TRBD1
cdr3_aa: AWSVLEGVDTQY; v_call: TRBV30; d_call: NA
cdr3_aa: ASSLNRGTDTQY; v_call: TRBV7-6; d_call: NA
cdr3_aa: ASSQATTSGGLYEQY; v_call: TRBV4-3; d_call: TRBD2
cdr3_aa: ASSSSGQVENYGYT; v_call: TRBV6-6; d_call: TRBD1
cdr3_aa: ASSESSGWSGYT; v_call: TRBV10-1; d_call: NA
cdr3_aa: ASSLGPGQGQETQY; v_call: TRBV7-2; d_call: TRBD1
cdr3_aa: ATSTTDTQY; v_call: TRBV15; d_call: NA
cdr3_aa: ASSAQGNEQF; v_call: TRBV7-9; d_call: NA
cdr3_aa: ASSIVGGEMQPQH; v_call: TRBV19; d_call: NA
cdr3_aa: ASSLAVGGAGNEQF; v_call: TRBV5-1; d_call: TRBD2
cdr3_aa: ATSRDRGSNQPQH; v_call: TRBV15; d_call: NA
cdr3_aa: ASSPTGPNYFEKLF; v_call: TRBV27; d_call: TRBD1
cdr3_aa: ASSLWREGFEQY; v_call: TRBV7-2; d_call: TRBD2
cdr3_aa: ASSYDSVALSYEQY; v_call: TRBV2; d_call: NA
cdr3_aa: SVDRGTGGPGELF; v_call: TRBV29-1; d_call: TRBD1
cdr3_aa: ASSFSPDRRDQPQH; v_call: TRBV7-2; d_call: TRBD1
cdr3_aa: ASTQGGFPYGYT; v_call: TRBV9; d_call: NA
cdr3_aa: ASRVGGSDTGELF; v_call: TRBV6-4; d_call: TRBD2
cdr3_aa: ASSPWGVGEQY; v_call: TRBV7-9; d_call: NA
cdr3_aa: SVTPDRGDTNEQF; v_call: TRBV29-1; d_call: TRBD1
cdr3_aa: ASSQEGGRSSYNSPLH; v_call: TRBV4-1; d_call: NA
cdr3_aa: ASSPPGKTRGNTIY; v_call: TRBV18; d_call: NA
cdr3_aa: ASSSSFWSDNIQY; v_call: TRBV5-5; d_call: NA
cdr3_aa: ASSLVGRAYEQY; v_call: TRBV27; d_call: TRBD2
cdr3_aa: ASSQRGETQY; v_call: TRBV25-1; d_call: NA